This TCR beta chain came from a study of blood T cell repertoires in COVID-19. About the study: From the United States, Italy and Spain came samples of acute and convalescent COVID-19. Sources were T cells, B-cell-depleted T cells, or PBMCs; the material itself was cDNA or gDNA.

J was trimmed by 10 bases and V by 4 bases; bases with no gene match: 11. The germline V gene has CDR1 SGHRS and CDR2 YFSETQ. The length of the CDR3 is 14 residues. Original handling: Nucleated cell number was recorded as an estimate derived from reference gene primer amplification. Profiling relied on immunoSEQ multiplex PCR, and the TCRdb table lists in-frame clones only, not all of them. Clonal size and the V and J genes are those of that table, whereas D and trimming came from the DNA. The sample records around 200,000 clones, around nine tenths being singletons. The chain links TRBV5-1 to TRBJ2-1, with TRBD1 matching 7 bases. The TCR sequence derives from an older man with acute or convalescent COVID-19. Sample: peripheral blood. The CDR3 is CASSLDRAAIEQFF. The CDR3, as DNA: TGCGCCAGCAGCCTCGACAGGGCCGCGATCGAGCAGTTCTTC.